This T cell receptor beta chain was sequenced in a study of shared clonotypes between healthy human individuals. V was shortened by 5 bases and J by 3 bases, with 20 bases between the two germline ends. From germline, CDR1 is SGHVS and CDR2 FQNEAQ. There are 17 residues in the CDR3. Replicate PCRs were loaded with around 0.3 ug DNA from unsorted PBMC, about 30,000 T cell genomes. Produced via immunoSEQ multiplex PCR; TCRdb's table is partial and in-frame only. This sample has 500,000 to 650,000 clones, with roughly 79% found just once. The origin of this receptor is a woman aged 40 to 55 in good health. Some clones in this sample may be carry-over from other donors' samples. The specimen sequenced was PBMCs. This sequence joins TRBV7-8 and TRBJ1-5; the D gene is possibly TRBD1 (6 bases). In DNA form, the CDR3 reads TGTGCCAGCAGCCAAGCTTGGGCAGGGGCTAACAATCAGCCCCAGCATTTT. This encodes CASSQAWAGANNQPQHF.